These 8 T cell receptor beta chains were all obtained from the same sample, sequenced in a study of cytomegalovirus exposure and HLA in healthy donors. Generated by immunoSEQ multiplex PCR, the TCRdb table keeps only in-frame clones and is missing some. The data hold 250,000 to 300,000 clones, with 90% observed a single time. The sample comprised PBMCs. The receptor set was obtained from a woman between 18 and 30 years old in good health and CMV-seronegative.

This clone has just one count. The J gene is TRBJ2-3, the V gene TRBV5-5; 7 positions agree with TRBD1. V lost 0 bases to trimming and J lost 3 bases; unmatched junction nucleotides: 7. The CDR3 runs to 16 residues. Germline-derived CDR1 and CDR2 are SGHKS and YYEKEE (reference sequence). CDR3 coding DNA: TGTGCCAGCAGCTTGGGACGGGCAGGGGGAACAGATACGCAGTATTTT. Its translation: CASSLGRAGGTDTQYF. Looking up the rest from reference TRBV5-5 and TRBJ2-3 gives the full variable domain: DAGVTQSPTHLIKTRGQQVTLRCSPISGHKSVSWYQQVLGQGPQFIFQYYEKEERGRGNFPDRFSARQFPNYSSELNVNALLLGDSALYLCASSLGRAGGTDTQYFGPGTRLTVL.

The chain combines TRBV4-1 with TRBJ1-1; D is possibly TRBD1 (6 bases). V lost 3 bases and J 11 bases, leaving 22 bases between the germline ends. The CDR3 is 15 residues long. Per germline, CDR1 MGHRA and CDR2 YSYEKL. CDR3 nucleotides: TGCGCCAGCAGCCAGGGGACAAGGGAGCCCCCTTTCGCTTTCTTT. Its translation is CASSQGTREPPFAFF.

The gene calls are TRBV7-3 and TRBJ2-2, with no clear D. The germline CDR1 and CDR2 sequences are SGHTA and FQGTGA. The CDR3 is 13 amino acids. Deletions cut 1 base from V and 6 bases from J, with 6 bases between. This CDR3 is CASSLRGPGELFF. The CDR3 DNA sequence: TGTGCCAGCAGCTTAAGAGGTCCCGGGGAGCTGTTTTTT.

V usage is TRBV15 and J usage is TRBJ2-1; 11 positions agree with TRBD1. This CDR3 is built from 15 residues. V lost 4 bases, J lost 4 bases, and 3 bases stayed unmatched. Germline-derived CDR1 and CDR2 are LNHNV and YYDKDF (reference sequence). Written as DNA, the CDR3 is TGTGCCACCAGCACAGGGGACAGGGGGTACAATGAGCAGTTCTTC. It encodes CATSTGDRGYNEQFF.

Here the CDR3 DNA reads TGCGCCAGCAGCTTGGTTGACAGGGGGTGGTCAGATACGCAGTATTTT. It specifies CASSLVDRGWSDTQYF. This chain joins TRBV5-1 and TRBJ2-3, with 9 bases aligning to TRBD1. V shed 0 bases and J 4 bases; nucleotides not matched to a gene: 6. The CDR3 runs 16 residues. Germline-derived CDR1 and CDR2 are SGHRS and YFSETQ.

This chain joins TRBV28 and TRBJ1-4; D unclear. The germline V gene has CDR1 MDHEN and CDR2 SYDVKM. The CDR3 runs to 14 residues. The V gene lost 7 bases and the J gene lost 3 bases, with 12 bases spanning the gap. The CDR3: CASTRGSPNEKLFF. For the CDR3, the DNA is TGTGCCAGCACCCGCGGCAGCCCTAATGAAAAACTGTTTTTT.

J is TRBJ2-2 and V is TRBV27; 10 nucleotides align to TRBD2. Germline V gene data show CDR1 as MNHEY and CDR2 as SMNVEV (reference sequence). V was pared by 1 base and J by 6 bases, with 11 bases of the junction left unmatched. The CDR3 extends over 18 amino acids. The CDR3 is CASSLFSLGLAVPGELFF. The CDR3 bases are TGTGCCAGCAGTTTATTTTCCCTAGGACTAGCGGTGCCCGGGGAGCTGTTTTTT.

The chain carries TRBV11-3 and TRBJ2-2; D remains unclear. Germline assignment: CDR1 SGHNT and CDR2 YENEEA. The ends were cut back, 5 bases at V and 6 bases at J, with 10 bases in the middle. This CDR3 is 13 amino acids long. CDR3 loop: CASSGFGPGELFF. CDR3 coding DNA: TGTGCCAGCAGCGGCTTTGGTCCCGGGGAGCTGTTTTTT.